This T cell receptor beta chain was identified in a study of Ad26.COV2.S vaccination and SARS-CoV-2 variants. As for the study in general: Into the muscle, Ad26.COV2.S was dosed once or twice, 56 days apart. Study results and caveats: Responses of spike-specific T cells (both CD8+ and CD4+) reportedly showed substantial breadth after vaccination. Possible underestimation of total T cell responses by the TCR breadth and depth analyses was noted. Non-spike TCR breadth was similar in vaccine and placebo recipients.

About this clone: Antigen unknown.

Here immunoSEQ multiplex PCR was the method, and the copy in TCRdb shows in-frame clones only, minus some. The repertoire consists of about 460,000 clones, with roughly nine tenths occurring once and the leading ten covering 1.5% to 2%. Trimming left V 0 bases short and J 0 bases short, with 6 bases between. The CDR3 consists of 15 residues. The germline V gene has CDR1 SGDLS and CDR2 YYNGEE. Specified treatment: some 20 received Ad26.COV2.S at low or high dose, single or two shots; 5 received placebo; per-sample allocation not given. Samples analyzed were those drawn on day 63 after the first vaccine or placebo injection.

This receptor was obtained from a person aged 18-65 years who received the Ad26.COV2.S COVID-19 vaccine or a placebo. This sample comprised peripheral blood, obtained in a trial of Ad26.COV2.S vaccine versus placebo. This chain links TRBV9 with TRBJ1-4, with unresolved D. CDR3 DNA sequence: TGTGCCAGCAGCGTAGAAGGTGCAACTAATGAAAAACTGTTTTTT. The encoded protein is CASSVEGATNEKLFF.